This T cell receptor beta chain was recorded in a study of graft-versus-host responses after intestinal transplantation. Generated by immunoSEQ multiplex PCR, the TCRdb table keeps only in-frame clones and is missing some. The sample carries some 120,000 clones, 90% recorded once. The study, taken as a whole, reports: Declines in HvG clones occurring early post-transplant were associated with peak circulating GvH clone levels.

Comment on this clone: Its antigen is not identified.

Here the sequenced sample was unstimulated CD4+ T cells sorted from spleen or lymph node cells, taken before intestinal transplant. This TCR derives from a human donor who received an intestinal transplant.

This CDR3 reads CASSVAPILKGVNYGYTF. The CDR3 DNA is TGTGCCAGCAGCGTAGCGCCCATCCTGAAGGGGGTCAACTATGGCTACACCTTC. V and J are TRBV9 and TRBJ1-2; TRBD1 might be the D (6 bases). The CDR3 is made up of 18 amino acids. Trimming shortened V by 0 bases and J by 2 bases, and 20 bases separated the two germline ends. Germline-derived CDR1 and CDR2 are SGDLS and YYNGEE.